What follows are 14 T cell receptor beta chains derived from one specimen sequenced in a study of shared clonotypes between healthy human individuals. Generated by immunoSEQ multiplex PCR, the TCRdb table keeps only in-frame clones and is missing some. In the table there are a few hundred thousand clones, roughly 96% of which are singletons. Sequencing was carried out using memory CD8+ T cells sorted from blood. Indicated subset: CD45RO+ cells pooled with CCR7-negative TemRA cells. Receptors were obtained from a man aged 30 to 39 in good health.

The rearrangement uses TRBV5-4 and TRBJ2-7; TRBD2 agrees at 8 bases. Germline CDR1 reads SGHNT; CDR2 reads YYREEE (reference sequence). The J segment lost 2 bases and the V segment lost 3 bases, leaving 10 bases of the junction unmatched. The CDR3 loop spans 16 amino acids. CDR3 sequence reads: CASSSPGLGIPYEQYF. For the CDR3, the DNA is TGTGCCAGCAGCTCACCGGGACTAGGGATTCCCTACGAGCAGTACTTC.

The chain joins TRBV7-9 to TRBJ1-1; D not certain. Trimming left V 5 bases short and J 3 bases short, with 13 bases between. From germline, CDR1 is SEHNR and CDR2 FQNEAQ (reference sequence). This CDR3 region has 14 residues. The CDR3 DNA follows: TGTGCCAGCAGCCCTGGTTTAAGGTACACTGAAGCTTTCTTT. It specifies CASSPGLRYTEAFF.

The chain has TRBV6-1 and TRBJ1-3; D possibly corresponds to TRBD1 (5 bases). The CDR3 consists of 16 residues. Germline V lookup: CDR1 MNHNS, CDR2 SASEGT. Trimming left V 4 bases short and J 4 bases short, with 17 bases between. DNA of the CDR3: TGTGCCAGCAGTGTTTCTATTTTGGGGGTCGGAAACACCATATATTTT. Protein product: CASSVSILGVGNTIYF.

V usage is TRBV5-1 and J usage is TRBJ2-1; D is uncertain. Germline values: CDR1 SGHRS, CDR2 YFSETQ. This CDR3 comprises 12 residues. Trimming cost V 4 bases and J 10 bases, with 12 bases left between them. CDR3 region: CASSQFLGEQFF. DNA for the CDR3: TGCGCCAGCAGCCAATTCCTAGGGGAGCAGTTCTTC.

V usage is TRBV13 and J usage is TRBJ1-4; D gene unclear. Per the germline V gene, CDR1 is PRHDT and CDR2 is FYEKMQ (reference sequence). V was pared by 0 bases and J by 8 bases, with 4 bases between. This CDR3 region has 12 residues. CDR3 nucleotide sequence: TGTGCCAGCAGCTTAGGAAGGGAAAAACTGTTTTTT. Protein: CASSLGREKLFF.

This chain connects TRBV4-2 to TRBJ1-5; D is ambiguous. This CDR3 comprises 13 residues. CDR1 is LGHNA, CDR2 YNFKEQ, per germline. V lost 1 base to trimming and J lost 5 bases, with 6 bases between them. The CDR3 DNA sequence: TGTGCCAGCAGCCAAGCCTTCTATCAGCCCCAGCATTTT. It codes for CASSQAFYQPQHF.

This CDR3 is CASRDNSGANVLTF. The CDR3 DNA reads as TGTGCCAGCAGGGACAACTCTGGGGCCAACGTCCTGACTTTC. The chain joins TRBV14 to TRBJ2-6; D possibly corresponds to TRBD1 (5 bases). Trimming removed 6 bases at V and 0 bases at J, with 6 bases between. Germline CDR1 SGHDN, CDR2 FVKESK. The CDR3 runs to 14 residues. Drawing the rest from reference TRBV14 and TRBJ2-6, the complete variable domain is EAGVTQFPSHSVIEKGQTVTLRCDPISGHDNLYWYRRVMGKEIKFLLHFVKESKQDESGMPNNRFLAERTGGTYSTLKVQPAELEDSGVYFCASRDNSGANVLTFGAGSRLTVL.

This clone was seen a single time. V usage is TRBV19 and J usage is TRBJ1-2; D unclear. The CDR3 runs 12 residues. CDR1 LNHDA and CDR2 SQIVND come from the germline V gene (reference sequence). V was clipped by 3 bases and J by 2 bases, with 4 bases between them. The chain's CDR3 is CASSIKNYGYTF. CDR3 nucleotides: TGTGCCAGTAGTATCAAAAACTATGGCTACACCTTC.

This chain links TRBV2 with TRBJ1-3; no firm D call. CDR1 and CDR2 from the germline V gene are SNHLY and FYNNEI. The CDR3 totals 17 residues. Trimming pared 4 bases from V and 2 bases from J, leaving 18 bases between. CDR3 protein: CASSGLWQRTTGNTIYF. The CDR3 nucleotides read TGTGCCAGCAGTGGTCTGTGGCAGAGGACTACTGGAAACACCATATATTTT.

V gene TRBV2 combines with J gene TRBJ2-2; 13 bases map to TRBD2. This CDR3 is 18 amino acids long. V dropped 4 bases and J dropped 1; count of bases not matched to a gene: 6. The germline gives CDR1 SNHLY, CDR2 FYNNEI. Written as DNA, the CDR3 is TGTGCCAGCAGTGGACTAGCGGGAGGACCCTGGAACACCGGGGAGCTGTTTTTT. This codes for CASSGLAGGPWNTGELFF.

This chain connects TRBV9 to TRBJ1-2, with D tentatively TRBD1 (5 bases). V lost 4 bases and J lost 8, with 18 bases in between. This CDR3 contains 14 residues. Germline loops: CDR1 SGDLS, CDR2 YYNGEE. CDR3: CASSPRVFGGGYTF. The CDR3, as DNA: TGTGCCAGCAGCCCGAGGGTCTTCGGGGGAGGCTACACCTTC.

The gene calls are TRBV15 and TRBJ1-3, with 7 bases identical to TRBD1. This CDR3 has 15 residues. The germline gives CDR1 LNHNV, CDR2 YYDKDF (reference sequence). The V segment lost 5 bases and the J segment 2 bases; nucleotides outside the gene matches: 6. The CDR3 spells CATSPRQGTGNTIYF. In nucleotides, the CDR3 is TGTGCCACCAGCCCGCGACAGGGAACTGGAAACACCATATATTTT. Full variable domain (rest looked up from reference TRBV15 and TRBJ1-3): DAMVIQNPRYQVTQFGKPVTLSCSQTLNHNVMYWYQQKSSQAPKLLFHYYDKDFNNEADTPDNFQSRRPNTSFCFLDIRSPGLGDTAMYLCATSPRQGTGNTIYFGEGSWLTVV.

The V and J genes are TRBV7-8 and TRBJ2-7, with D hard to call. The germline gives CDR1 SGHVS, CDR2 FQNEAQ. V was clipped by 1 base and J by 0 bases, with 7 bases between them. This CDR3 has 14 residues. The CDR3: CASSLVGTSYEQYF. CDR3 sequence (DNA): TGTGCCAGCAGCTTAGTCGGCACCTCCTACGAGCAGTACTTC.

The rearrangement uses TRBV10-2 and TRBJ2-2, with D unclear. This CDR3 spans 14 amino acids. V shed 5 bases and J shed 0 bases, with 7 bases lying between them. Germline assignment: CDR1 WSHSY and CDR2 SAAADI. The CDR3 DNA follows: TGCGCCAGCAGTACGGGCACGAACACCGGGGAGCTGTTTTTT. Translation: CASSTGTNTGELFF.